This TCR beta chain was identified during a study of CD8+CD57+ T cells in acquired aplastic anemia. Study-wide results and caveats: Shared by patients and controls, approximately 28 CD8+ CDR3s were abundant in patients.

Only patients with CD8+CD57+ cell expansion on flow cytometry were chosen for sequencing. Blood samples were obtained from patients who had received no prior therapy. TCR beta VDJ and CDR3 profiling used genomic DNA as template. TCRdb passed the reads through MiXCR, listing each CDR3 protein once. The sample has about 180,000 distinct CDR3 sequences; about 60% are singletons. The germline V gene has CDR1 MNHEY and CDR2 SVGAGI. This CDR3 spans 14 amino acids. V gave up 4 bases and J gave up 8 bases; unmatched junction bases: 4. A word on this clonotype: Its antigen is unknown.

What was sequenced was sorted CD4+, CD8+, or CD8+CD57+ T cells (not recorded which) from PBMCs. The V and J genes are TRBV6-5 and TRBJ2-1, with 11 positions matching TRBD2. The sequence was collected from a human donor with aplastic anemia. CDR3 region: CASSLAGGRDEQFF. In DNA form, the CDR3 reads TGTGCCAGCAGTTTAGCGGGGGGGAGGGATGAGCAGTTCTTC.